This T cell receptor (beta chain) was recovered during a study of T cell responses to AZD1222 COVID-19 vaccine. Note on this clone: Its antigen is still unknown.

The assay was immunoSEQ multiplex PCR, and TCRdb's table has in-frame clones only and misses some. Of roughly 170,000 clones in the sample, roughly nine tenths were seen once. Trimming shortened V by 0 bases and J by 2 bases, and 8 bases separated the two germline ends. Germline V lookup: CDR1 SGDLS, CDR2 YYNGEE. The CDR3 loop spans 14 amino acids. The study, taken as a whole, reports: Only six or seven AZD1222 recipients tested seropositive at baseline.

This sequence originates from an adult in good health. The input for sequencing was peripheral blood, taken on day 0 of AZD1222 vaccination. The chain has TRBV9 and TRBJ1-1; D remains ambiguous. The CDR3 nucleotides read TGTGCCAGCAGCGTAGGGGCAGTTAACACTGAAGCTTTCTTT. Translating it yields CASSVGAVNTEAFF.